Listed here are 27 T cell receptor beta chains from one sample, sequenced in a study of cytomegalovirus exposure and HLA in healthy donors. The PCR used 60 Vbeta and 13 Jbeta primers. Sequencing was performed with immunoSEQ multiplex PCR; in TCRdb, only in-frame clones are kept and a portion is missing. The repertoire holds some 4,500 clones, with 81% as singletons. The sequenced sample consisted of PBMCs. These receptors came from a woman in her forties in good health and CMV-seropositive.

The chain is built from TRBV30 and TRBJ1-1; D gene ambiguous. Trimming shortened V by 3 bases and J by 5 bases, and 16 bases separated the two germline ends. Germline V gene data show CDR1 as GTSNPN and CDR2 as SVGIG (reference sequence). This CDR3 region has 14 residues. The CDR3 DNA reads TGTGCCTGGAGCCCTTATACTACGGGGACTGAAGCTTTCTTT. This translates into CAWSPYTTGTEAFF.

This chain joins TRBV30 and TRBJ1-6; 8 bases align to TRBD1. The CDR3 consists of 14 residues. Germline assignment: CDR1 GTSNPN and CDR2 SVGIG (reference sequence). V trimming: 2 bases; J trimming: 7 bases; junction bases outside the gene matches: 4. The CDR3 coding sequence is TGTGCCTGGAGTCCCAGGACAGGGAATTCACCCCTCCACTTT. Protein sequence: CAWSPRTGNSPLHF.

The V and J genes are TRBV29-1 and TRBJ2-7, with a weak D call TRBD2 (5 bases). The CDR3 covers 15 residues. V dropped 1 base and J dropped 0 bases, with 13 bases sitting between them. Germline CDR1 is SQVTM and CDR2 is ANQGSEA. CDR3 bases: TGCAGCGTTGAAGCGGAGGCAGCCTCCTCCTACGAGCAGTACTTC. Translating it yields CSVEAEAASSYEQYF.

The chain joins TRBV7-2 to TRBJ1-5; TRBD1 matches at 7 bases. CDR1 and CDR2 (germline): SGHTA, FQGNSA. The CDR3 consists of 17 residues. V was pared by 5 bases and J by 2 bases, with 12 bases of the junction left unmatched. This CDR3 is CASSPRQGRTGNQPQHF. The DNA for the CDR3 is TGTGCCAGCAGCCCGCGACAGGGCCGAACCGGCAATCAGCCCCAGCATTTT.

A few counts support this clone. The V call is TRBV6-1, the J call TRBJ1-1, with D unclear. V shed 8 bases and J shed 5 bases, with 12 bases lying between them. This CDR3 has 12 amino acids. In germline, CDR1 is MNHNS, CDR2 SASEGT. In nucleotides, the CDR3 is TGTGCCAGCGGGCAGGTTGAAACTGAAGCTTTCTTT. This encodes CASGQVETEAFF.

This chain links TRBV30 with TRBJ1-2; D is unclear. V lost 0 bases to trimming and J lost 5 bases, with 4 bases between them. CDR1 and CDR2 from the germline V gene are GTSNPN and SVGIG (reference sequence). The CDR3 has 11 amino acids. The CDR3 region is CAWSVLYGYTF. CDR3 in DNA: TGTGCCTGGAGTGTACTGTATGGCTACACCTTC.

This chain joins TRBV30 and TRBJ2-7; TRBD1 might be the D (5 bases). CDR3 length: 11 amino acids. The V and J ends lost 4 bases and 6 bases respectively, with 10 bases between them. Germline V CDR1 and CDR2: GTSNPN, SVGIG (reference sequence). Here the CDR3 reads CAWKGPAEQYF. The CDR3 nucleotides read TGTGCCTGGAAGGGGCCGGCCGAGCAGTACTTC. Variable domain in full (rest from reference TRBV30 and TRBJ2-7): SQTIHQWPATLVQPVGSPLSLECTVEGTSNPNLYWYRQAAGRGLQLLFYSVGIGQISSEVPQNLSASRPQDRQFILSSKKLLLSDSGFYLCAWKGPAEQYFGPGTRLTVT.

CDR3 DNA: TGTGCCAGCAGTGTTTCAGGCTCGAAGGTTACTGAAGCTTTCTTT. Translating gives CASSVSGSKVTEAFF. The chain employs TRBV25-1 and TRBJ1-1; no firm D call. Germline V gives CDR1 MGHDK, CDR2 SYGVNS. This CDR3 region has 15 residues. V lost 4 bases, J lost 5 bases, and 17 bases lay in between. Full variable domain (remainder filled in from reference TRBV25-1 and TRBJ1-1): EADIYQTPRYLVIGTGKKITLECSQTMGHDKMYWYQQDPGMELHLIHYSYGVNSTEKGDLSSESTVSRIRTEHFPLTLESARPSHTSQYLCASSVSGSKVTEAFFGQGTRLTVV.

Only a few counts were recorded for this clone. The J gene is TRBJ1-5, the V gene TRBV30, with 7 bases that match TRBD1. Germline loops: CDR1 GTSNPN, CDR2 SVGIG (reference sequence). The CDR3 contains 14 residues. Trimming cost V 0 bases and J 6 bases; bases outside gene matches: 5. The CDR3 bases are TGTGCCTGGAGTGTAAAGGGGGCGAGTCAGCCCCAGCATTTT. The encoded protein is CAWSVKGASQPQHF.

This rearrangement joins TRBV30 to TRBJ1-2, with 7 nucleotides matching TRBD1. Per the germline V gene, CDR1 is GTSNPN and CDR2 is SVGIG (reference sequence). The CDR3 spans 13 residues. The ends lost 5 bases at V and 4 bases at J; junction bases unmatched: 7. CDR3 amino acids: CAWLRQGGYGYTF. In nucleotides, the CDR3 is TGTGCCTGGCTTAGACAGGGCGGCTATGGCTACACCTTC.

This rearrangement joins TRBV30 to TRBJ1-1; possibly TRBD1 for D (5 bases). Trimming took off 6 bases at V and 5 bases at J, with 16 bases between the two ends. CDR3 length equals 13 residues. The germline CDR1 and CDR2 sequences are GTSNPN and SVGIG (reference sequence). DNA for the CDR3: TGTGCCTGTTCCCGCGGGGCTCGGACTGAAGCTTTCTTT. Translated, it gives CACSRGARTEAFF.

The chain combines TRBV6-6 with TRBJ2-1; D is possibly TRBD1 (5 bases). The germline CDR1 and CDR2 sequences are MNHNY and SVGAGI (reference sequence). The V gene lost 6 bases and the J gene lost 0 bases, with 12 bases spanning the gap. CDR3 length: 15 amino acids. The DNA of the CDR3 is TGTGCCAGCAGATATACAGGTAGCTCCTACAATGAGCAGTTCTTC. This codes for CASRYTGSSYNEQFF.

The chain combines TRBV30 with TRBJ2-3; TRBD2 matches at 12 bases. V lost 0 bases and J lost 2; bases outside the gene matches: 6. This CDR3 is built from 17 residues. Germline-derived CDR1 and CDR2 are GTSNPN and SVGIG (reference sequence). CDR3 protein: CAWSVFWTSGDTDTQYF. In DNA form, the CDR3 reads TGTGCCTGGAGTGTGTTCTGGACTAGCGGGGACACAGATACGCAGTATTTT.

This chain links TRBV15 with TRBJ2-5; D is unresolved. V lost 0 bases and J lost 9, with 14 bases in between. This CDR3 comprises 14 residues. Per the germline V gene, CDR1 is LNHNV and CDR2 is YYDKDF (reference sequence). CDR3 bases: TGTGCCACCAGCAGAGATCGAGCTAGTTCGTCCCAGTACTTC. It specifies CATSRDRASSSQYF.

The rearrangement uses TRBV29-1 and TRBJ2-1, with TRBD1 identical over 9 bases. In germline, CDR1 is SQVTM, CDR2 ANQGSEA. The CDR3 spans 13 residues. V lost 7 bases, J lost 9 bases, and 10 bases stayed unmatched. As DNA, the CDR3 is TGCAGCGCCCTTCGGGACAGGGATTCTGAGCAGTTCTTC. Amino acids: CSALRDRDSEQFF.

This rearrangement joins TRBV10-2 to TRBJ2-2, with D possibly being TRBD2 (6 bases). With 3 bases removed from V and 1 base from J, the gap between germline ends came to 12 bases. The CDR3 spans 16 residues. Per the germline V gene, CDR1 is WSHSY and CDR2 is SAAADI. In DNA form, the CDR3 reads TGCGCCAGCAGTGACCCCGGGACTTGGAACACCGGGGAGCTGTTTTTT. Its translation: CASSDPGTWNTGELFF.

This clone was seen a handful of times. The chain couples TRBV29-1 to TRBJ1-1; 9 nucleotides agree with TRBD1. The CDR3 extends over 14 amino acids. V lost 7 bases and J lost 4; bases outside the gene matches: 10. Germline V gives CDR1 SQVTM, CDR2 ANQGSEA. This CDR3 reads CSAGQGRGGTEAFF. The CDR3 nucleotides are TGCAGCGCCGGACAGGGGAGGGGAGGCACTGAAGCTTTCTTT.

CDR3 coding DNA: TGCAGCGTTGCCAGTCAACCTGGCGAGCAGTACTTC. Translation: CSVASQPGEQYF. This chain links TRBV29-1 with TRBJ2-7; no definite D call. Germline V gene data show CDR1 as SQVTM and CDR2 as ANQGSEA. V was shortened by 4 bases and J by 6 bases, with 13 bases between the two germline ends. The CDR3 spans 12 residues.

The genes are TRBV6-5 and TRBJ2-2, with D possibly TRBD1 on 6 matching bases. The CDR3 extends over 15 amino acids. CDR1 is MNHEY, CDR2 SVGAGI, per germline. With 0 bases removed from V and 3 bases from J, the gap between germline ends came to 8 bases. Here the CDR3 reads CASSYSGAHTGELFF. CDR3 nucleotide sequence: TGTGCCAGCAGTTACTCGGGGGCTCACACCGGGGAGCTGTTTTTT.

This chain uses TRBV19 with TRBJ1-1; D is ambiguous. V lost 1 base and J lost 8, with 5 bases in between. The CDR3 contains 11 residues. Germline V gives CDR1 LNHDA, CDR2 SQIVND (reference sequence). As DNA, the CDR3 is TGTGCCAGTAGTATAGGGCAGGAAGCTTTCTTT. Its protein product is CASSIGQEAFF.

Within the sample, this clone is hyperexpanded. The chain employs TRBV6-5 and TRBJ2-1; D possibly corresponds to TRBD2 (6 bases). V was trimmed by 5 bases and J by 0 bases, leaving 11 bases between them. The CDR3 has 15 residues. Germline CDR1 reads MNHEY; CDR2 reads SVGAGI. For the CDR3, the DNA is TGTGCCAGCAGTCCCACGGGAGTCTCCTACAATGAGCAGTTCTTC. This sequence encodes CASSPTGVSYNEQFF.

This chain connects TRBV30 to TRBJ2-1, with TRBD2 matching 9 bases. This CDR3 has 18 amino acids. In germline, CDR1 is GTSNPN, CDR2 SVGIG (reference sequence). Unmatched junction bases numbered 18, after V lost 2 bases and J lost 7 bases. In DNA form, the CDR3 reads TGTGCCTGGAGTCCCGGCCTAGCGGGGTCACTTCCTGGGAATGAGCAGTTCTTC. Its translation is CAWSPGLAGSLPGNEQFF.

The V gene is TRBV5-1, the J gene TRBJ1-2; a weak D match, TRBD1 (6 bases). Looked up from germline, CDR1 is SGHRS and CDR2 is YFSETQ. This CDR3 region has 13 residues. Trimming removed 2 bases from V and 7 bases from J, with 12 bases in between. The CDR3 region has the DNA TGCGCCAGCAGCTTTTCAGGGGAGTCTGGCTACACCTTC. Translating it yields CASSFSGESGYTF.

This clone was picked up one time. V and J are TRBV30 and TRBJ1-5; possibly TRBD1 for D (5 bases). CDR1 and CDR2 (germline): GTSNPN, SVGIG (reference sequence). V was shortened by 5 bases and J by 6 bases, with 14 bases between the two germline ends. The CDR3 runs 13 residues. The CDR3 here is CAWADSRRQPQHF. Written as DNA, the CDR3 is TGTGCCTGGGCAGACAGCCGGCGTCAGCCCCAGCATTTT.

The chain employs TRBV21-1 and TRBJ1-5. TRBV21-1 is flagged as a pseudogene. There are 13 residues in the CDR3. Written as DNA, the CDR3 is TGTGCCAGCAGCACTATAGATAATCAGCCCCAGCATTTT. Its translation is CASSTIDNQPQHF.

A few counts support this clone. CDR3 in amino acids: CASSQRDRGLFF. In nucleotides, the CDR3 is TGTGCCAGCAGCCAGAGGGACAGGGGTCTGTTCTTC. The rearrangement joins TRBV28 to TRBJ2-1; 10 nucleotides agree with TRBD1. This CDR3 is built from 12 residues. CDR1 is MDHEN, CDR2 SYDVKM, per germline. V shed 6 bases, J shed 15 bases, and the junction held 8 bases outside the gene matches.

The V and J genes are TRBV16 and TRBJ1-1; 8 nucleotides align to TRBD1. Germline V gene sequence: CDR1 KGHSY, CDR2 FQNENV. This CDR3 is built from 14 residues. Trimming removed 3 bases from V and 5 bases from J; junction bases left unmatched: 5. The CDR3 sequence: CASSHRTGKTEAFF. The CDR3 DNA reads TGTGCCAGCAGCCATAGGACAGGGAAGACTGAAGCTTTCTTT.